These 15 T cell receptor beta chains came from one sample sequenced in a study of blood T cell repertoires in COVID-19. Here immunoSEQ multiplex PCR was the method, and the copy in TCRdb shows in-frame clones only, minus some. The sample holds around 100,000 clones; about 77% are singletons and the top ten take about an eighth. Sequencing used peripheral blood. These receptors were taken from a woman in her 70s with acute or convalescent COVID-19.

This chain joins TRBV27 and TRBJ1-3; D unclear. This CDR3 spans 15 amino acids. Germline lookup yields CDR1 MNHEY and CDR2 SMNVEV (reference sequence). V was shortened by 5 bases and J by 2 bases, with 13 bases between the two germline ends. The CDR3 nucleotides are TGTGCCAGCAGTCCCCGTTCGAGCACTGGAAACACCATATATTTT. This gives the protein CASSPRSSTGNTIYF.

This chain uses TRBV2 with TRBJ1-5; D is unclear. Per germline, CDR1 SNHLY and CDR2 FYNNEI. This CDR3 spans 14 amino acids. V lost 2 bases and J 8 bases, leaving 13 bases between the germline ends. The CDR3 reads CASSEMGGREPQHF. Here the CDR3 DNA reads TGTGCCAGCAGTGAAATGGGTGGGAGGGAGCCCCAGCATTTT.

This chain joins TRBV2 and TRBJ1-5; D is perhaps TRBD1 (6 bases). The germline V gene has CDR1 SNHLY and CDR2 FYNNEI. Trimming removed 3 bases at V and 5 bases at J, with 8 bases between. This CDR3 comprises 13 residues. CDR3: CASSDEGDQPQHF. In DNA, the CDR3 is TGTGCCAGCAGTGATGAGGGGGATCAGCCCCAGCATTTT.

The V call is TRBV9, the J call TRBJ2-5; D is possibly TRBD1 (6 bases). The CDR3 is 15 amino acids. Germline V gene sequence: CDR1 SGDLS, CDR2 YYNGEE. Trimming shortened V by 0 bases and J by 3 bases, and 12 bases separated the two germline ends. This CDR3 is CASSVAQGQKETQYF. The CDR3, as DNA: TGTGCCAGCAGCGTAGCCCAAGGACAGAAAGAGACCCAGTACTTC.

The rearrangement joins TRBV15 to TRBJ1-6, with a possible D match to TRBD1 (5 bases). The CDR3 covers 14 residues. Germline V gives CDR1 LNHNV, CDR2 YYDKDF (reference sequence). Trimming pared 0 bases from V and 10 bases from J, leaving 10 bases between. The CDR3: CATSRDGTGSPLHF. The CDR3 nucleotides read TGTGCCACCAGCAGAGATGGAACAGGCTCACCCCTCCACTTT.

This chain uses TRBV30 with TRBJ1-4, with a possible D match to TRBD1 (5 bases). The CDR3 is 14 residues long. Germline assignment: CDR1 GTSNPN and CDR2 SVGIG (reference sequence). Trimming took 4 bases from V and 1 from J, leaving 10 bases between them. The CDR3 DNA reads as TGTGCCTGGACGGGGGGGAGAACTAATGAAAAACTGTTTTTT. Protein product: CAWTGGRTNEKLFF.

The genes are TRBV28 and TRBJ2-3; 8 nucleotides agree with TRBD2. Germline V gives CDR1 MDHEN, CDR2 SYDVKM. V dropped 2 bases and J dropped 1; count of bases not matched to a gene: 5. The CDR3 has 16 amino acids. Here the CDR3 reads CASSLEPTSGTDTQYF. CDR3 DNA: TGTGCCAGCAGTTTAGAACCGACTAGCGGCACAGATACGCAGTATTTT.

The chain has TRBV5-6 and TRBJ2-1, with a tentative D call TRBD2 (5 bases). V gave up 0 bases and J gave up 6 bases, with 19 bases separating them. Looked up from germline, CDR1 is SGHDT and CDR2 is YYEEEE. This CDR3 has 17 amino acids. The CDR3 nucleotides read TGTGCCAGCAGCTTGGAAGGACTGACGGACCCTGTCAATGAGCAGTTCTTC. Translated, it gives CASSLEGLTDPVNEQFF.

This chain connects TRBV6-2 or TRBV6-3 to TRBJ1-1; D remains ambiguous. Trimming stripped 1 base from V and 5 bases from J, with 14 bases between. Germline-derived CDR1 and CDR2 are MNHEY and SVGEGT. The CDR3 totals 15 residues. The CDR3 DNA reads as TGTGCCAGCAGTTACTTGAAATTCGGGGAAACTGAAGCTTTCTTT. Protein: CASSYLKFGETEAFF.

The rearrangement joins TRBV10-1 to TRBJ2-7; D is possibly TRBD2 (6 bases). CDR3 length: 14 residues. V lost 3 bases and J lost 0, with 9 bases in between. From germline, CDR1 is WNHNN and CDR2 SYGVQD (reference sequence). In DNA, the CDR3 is TGCGCCAGCAGTGAAGGAGGGGACTCCTACGAGCAGTACTTC. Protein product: CASSEGGDSYEQYF.

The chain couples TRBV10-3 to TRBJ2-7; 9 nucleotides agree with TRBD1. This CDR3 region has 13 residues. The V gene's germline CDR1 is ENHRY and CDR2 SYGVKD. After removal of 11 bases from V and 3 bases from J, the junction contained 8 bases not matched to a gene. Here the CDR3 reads CAAGLGQGYEQYF. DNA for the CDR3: TGTGCCGCCGGACTGGGACAGGGCTACGAGCAGTACTTC.

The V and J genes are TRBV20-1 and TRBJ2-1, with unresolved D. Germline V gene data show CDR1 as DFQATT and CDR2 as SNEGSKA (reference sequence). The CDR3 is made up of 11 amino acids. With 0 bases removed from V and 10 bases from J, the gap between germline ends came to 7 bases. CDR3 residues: CSARDRREQFF. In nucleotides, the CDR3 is TGCAGTGCTAGAGATCGGAGAGAGCAGTTCTTC.

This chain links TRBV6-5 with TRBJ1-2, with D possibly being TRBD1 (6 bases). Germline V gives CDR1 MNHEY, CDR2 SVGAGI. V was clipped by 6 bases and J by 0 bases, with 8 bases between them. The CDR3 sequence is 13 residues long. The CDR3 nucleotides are TGTGCCAGCAGCGCAGGGGCTAACTATGGCTACACCTTC. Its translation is CASSAGANYGYTF.

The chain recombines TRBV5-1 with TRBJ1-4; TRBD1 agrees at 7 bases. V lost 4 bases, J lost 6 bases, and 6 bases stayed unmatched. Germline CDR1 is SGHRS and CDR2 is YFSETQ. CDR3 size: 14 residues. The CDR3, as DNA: TGCGCCAGCAGCCCCGGCAGGGGGTATGAAAAACTGTTTTTT. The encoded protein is CASSPGRGYEKLFF.

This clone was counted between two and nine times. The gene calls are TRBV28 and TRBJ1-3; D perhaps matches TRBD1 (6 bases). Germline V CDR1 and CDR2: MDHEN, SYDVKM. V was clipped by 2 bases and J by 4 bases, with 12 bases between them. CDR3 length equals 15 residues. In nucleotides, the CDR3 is TGTGCCAGCAGTTTACCTGGGACACTGGGAAACACCATATATTTT. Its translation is CASSLPGTLGNTIYF.